This TCR beta chain originates from a study of shared clonotypes between healthy human individuals. Study-wide context: Plates per donor: three CD4 naive, three CD4 memory, two CD8 naive, one CD8 memory.

General study results and limits: Estimated richness values were generally larger in naive subsets than in memory subsets.

Details on this clone: Its antigen is unidentified.

The junction had 6 bases not matched to a gene; V was cut back by 8 bases and J by 2 bases. From germline, CDR1 is SNHLY and CDR2 FYNNEI. The CDR3 sequence is 14 residues long. The run depth of the assay was deep. Data came from immunoSEQ multiplex PCR; TCRdb stores just in-frame clones and leaves some out. The table includes roughly 1 million clones, approximately 78% detected once. This rearrangement joins TRBV2 to TRBJ1-3; TRBD1 matches 7 bases. This clonotype originated in a man aged 18 to 30 in good health. Some clones in this sample may be carry-over from other donors' samples. What was sequenced was memory CD4+ T cells from PBMCs. Stated subset: CD45RA-negative fraction. CDR3 loop: CASSMDRTGNTIYF. CDR3 bases: TGTGCCAGCTCGATGGACAGGACTGGAAACACCATATATTTT.